This is a list of T cell receptor beta chains from one sample in a study of Ad26.COV2.S vaccination and SARS-CoV-2 variants. TCRdb's table, derived via immunoSEQ multiplex PCR, lists solely in-frame clones and lacks some. Found here are approximately 300,000 clones, roughly 80% of them singletons; the top ten hold 2.1%. This material consisted of peripheral blood, taken in a trial of Ad26.COV2.S vaccine versus placebo. All receptors come from a person between 18 and 59 years old who received the Ad26.COV2.S COVID-19 vaccine or a placebo. Both conserved end residues are part of each CDR3. D genes are given only for firm matches. Clone size is shown for a subset of rows, as once, few, many or a class of expanded clone.

clone_size	d_call	j_call	v_call	cdr3_nt	cdr3_aa
-	TRBD1	TRBJ1-2	TRBV18	TGTGCCAGCTCACCCTTTGAGGACAGGGGGAACTATGGCTACACCTTC	CASSPFEDRGNYGYTF
-	TRBD2	TRBJ2-3	TRBV6-1	TGTGCCAGCAGTGAAGCATTGGCGGGGGGAGATACGCAGTATTTT	CASSEALAGGDTQYF
-	TRBD1	TRBJ1-2	TRBV27	TGTGCCAGCAGTTCACCCCTCGCGACAGGGAGAGGGGGCTACACCTTC	CASSSPLATGRGGYTF
once	TRBD1	TRBJ1-4	TRBV10-3	TGTGCCATCAGTGCAACAGGGGGCGGTGAAAAACTGTTTTTT	CAISATGGGEKLFF
few	TRBD2	TRBJ2-5	TRBV30	TGTGCCTGGAGTGTACGGGGGGGAGAGACCCAGTACTTC	CAWSVRGGETQYF
-	-	TRBJ2-7	TRBV24-1	TGTGCCACCAGTGATTCTGGGGGGCACTACGAGCAGTACTTC	CATSDSGGHYEQYF
-	-	TRBJ1-6	TRBV5-8	TGTGCCAGCAGCCGAGGCTATTATAGGGGACGGAATTCACCCCTCCACTTT	CASSRGYYRGRNSPLHF
-	TRBD2	TRBJ2-2	TRBV6-6	TGTGCCAGCGGCCGGGGGGGAAACACCGGGGAGCTGTTTTTT	CASGRGGNTGELFF
-	-	TRBJ1-3	TRBV10-3	TGTGCCATCACCGCGGGTTCTGGAAACACCATATATTTT	CAITAGSGNTIYF
once	-	TRBJ2-3	TRBV29-1	TGCAGCGTTGAAGATCTAGGCTTCACAGATACGCAGTATTTT	CSVEDLGFTDTQYF
-	-	TRBJ2-3	TRBV19	TGTGCCAGCCGCTCAGGGGGGCCGGGTGCAGATACGCAGTATTTT	CASRSGGPGADTQYF
many	-	TRBJ2-2	TRBV7-6	TGTGCCAGCAGCTTGTGGCAGGGAGATACCGGGGAGCTGTTTTTT	CASSLWQGDTGELFF
-	-	TRBJ2-2	TRBV7-9	TGTGCCACGAGAATCGCAGGGGCCGGGGAGCTGTTTTTT	CATRIAGAGELFF
-	TRBD1	TRBJ2-7	TRBV19	TGTGCCAGTAGCCGACTTGCAGGACAGGGGTCTGAGGAGCAGTACTTC	CASSRLAGQGSEEQYF
once	-	TRBJ1-4	TRBV2	TGTGCCAGCAGTACCGGGACCAGTGAAAAACTGTTTTTT	CASSTGTSEKLFF
-	-	TRBJ1-4	TRBV19	TGTGCCAGCCGGGTCTCGGACAGAACGAACGAAAAACTGTTTTTT	CASRVSDRTNEKLFF
-	-	TRBJ2-7	TRBV27	TGTGCCAGCAGTCCCCTAGGGGGCTACGAGCAGTACTTC	CASSPLGGYEQYF
once	-	TRBJ2-7	TRBV4-1	TGCGCCAGCAGCGTAAGCAGGGGGGCCTACGAGCAGTACTTC	CASSVSRGAYEQYF
few	-	TRBJ1-1	TRBV5-1	TGCGCCAGCAGCTTGGTCGGGTCCACAGTCGAAGCTTTCTTT	CASSLVGSTVEAFF
-	-	TRBJ1-4	TRBV5-1	TGCGCCAGCAGCTTTCACGGAGAGGTTAATGAAAAACTGTTTTTT	CASSFHGEVNEKLFF
-	-	TRBJ2-7	TRBV4-1	TGCGCCAGCAGCCAAGTCAGGAACTACGAGCAGTACTTC	CASSQVRNYEQYF
-	-	TRBJ2-4	TRBV28	TGTGCCAGCAATTCAGGTGAACTAGCCAAAAACATTCAGTACTTC	CASNSGELAKNIQYF
-	-	TRBJ1-5	TRBV7-9	TGTGCCAGCAGCCAAGACCGAACTCCGGGGCAGCCCCAGCATTTT	CASSQDRTPGQPQHF
-	-	TRBJ1-2	TRBV20-1	TGCAGTGCTACCGGGGGCTATGGCTACACCTTC	CSATGGYGYTF
few	-	TRBJ1-2	TRBV4-1	TGCGCCAGCAGCCAAGATAAAGGGGGATATGGCTACACCTTC	CASSQDKGGYGYTF
-	TRBD2	TRBJ2-1	TRBV19	TGTGCCAGTAGTCGGACTGCTAGCGGGGGGCCCTCCTACAATGAGCAGTTCTTC	CASSRTASGGPSYNEQFF
few	TRBD1	TRBJ1-1	TRBV2	TGTGCCAGCGGAGAACAGGGGGCTGACACTGAAGCTTTCTTT	CASGEQGADTEAFF